The TCR beta chain under discussion was sequenced for a study of blood T cell repertoires in COVID-19. Using immunoSEQ multiplex PCR, the repertoire was profiled, and TCRdb retains in-frame clones only, with some absent. This sample carries about 320,000 clones, about nine tenths of them seen once, and the ten largest clones take about 10%. The source of this sequence is a woman aged 18-35 years who had recovered from COVID-19. Sequencing used PBMCs or T cells enriched from blood (not recorded which).

CDR3 sequence: CAWSPLEETQYF. DNA for the CDR3: TGTGCCTGGAGCCCACTGGAGGAGACCCAGTACTTC. The chain recombines TRBV30 with TRBJ2-5; D not certain. The V end lost 3 bases, the J end lost 5 bases, and 10 bases lay between the germline ends. The CDR3 runs 12 residues. Germline V lookup: CDR1 GTSNPN, CDR2 SVGIG (reference sequence).